These 23 T cell receptor beta chains were sequenced from one sample in a study of blood T cells in healthy people across ages. Combining a sample-barcoded 5' primer with a J-beta primer mix, a second PCR ran for 7 to 11 cycles. TCRdb reprocessed the 5' RACE reads via MiXCR and lists one record per CDR3 protein. The repertoire holds around 900,000 distinct CDR3 sequences, with around 54% as singletons. Sequencing was carried out using blood. The source is a woman aged 60-70 years in good health.

The chain joins TRBV15 to TRBJ2-7; D gene unclear. Germline V lookup: CDR1 LNHNV, CDR2 YYDKDF (reference sequence). The CDR3 loop spans 13 amino acids. V was pared by 3 bases and J by 6 bases, with 12 bases between. CDR3 amino acids: CATSSSTIGEQYF. CDR3 DNA sequence: TGTGCCACCAGCAGTAGTACTATTGGCGAGCAGTACTTC. Looking up the rest from reference TRBV15 and TRBJ2-7 gives the full variable domain: DAMVIQNPRYQVTQFGKPVTLSCSQTLNHNVMYWYQQKSSQAPKLLFHYYDKDFNNEADTPDNFQSRRPNTSFCFLDIRSPGLGDTAMYLCATSSSTIGEQYFGPGTRLTVT.

The V gene is TRBV2, the J gene TRBJ2-3, with D possibly TRBD2 on 6 matching bases. CDR1 SNHLY and CDR2 FYNNEI come from the germline V gene. Trimming left V 7 bases short and J 0 bases short, with 14 bases between. The CDR3 is 15 residues long. CDR3 nucleotide sequence: TGTGCCAGCACCCCCCCGGGACTTAGCACAGATACGCAGTATTTT. It is translated as CASTPPGLSTDTQYF.

J is TRBJ2-1 and V is TRBV20-1; tentatively, D is TRBD2 (6 bases). The J call may not be correct, given that the DNA end is closer to TRBJ2-7. This CDR3 comprises 14 residues. Germline CDR1 and CDR2: DFQATT and SNEGSKA (reference sequence). The CDR3 region has the DNA TGCAGTGCCCCTACCGGGGCTAGCGCCTACGAGCAGTACTTC. It encodes CSAPTGASAYEQYF.

This clonotype appeared a few times. V and J are TRBV14 and TRBJ2-5; D might be TRBD2 (5 bases). V was trimmed by 4 bases and J by 11 bases, leaving 20 bases between them. Per the germline V gene, CDR1 is SGHDN and CDR2 is FVKESK. The CDR3 totals 14 residues. In nucleotides, the CDR3 is TGTGCCAGCAGCCTCAGTAGCGTCTACAATGAGCAGTACTTC. Encoded protein: CASSLSSVYNEQYF.

J is TRBJ2-1 and V is TRBV7-9; TRBD2 matches 9 bases. The germline CDR1 and CDR2 sequences are SEHNR and FQNEAQ (reference sequence). Trimming cost V 5 bases and J 6 bases; bases outside gene matches: 8. The CDR3 has 15 residues. CDR3 DNA: TGTGCCAGCAGCCCTGGACTAGCGACCTCCAATGAGCAGTTCTTC. Its translation is CASSPGLATSNEQFF. Drawing the rest from reference TRBV7-9 and TRBJ2-1, the complete variable domain is DTGVSQNPRHKITKRGQNVTFRCDPISEHNRLYWYRQTLGQGPEFLTYFQNEAQLEKSRLLSDRFSAERPKGSFSTLEIQRTEQGDSAMYLCASSPGLATSNEQFFGPGTRLTVL.

The chain carries TRBV28 and TRBJ1-2; D gene uncertain. CDR1 and CDR2 from the germline V gene are MDHEN and SYDVKM. V lost 2 bases, J lost 1 base, and 8 bases lay in between. The CDR3 is 14 residues long. The CDR3 loop reads CASSLGTHNYGYTF. The CDR3 nucleotides read TGTGCCAGCAGTTTAGGCACGCATAACTATGGCTACACCTTC.

The genes are TRBV7-9 and TRBJ2-1; the match to TRBD2 covers 11 bases. CDR1 SEHNR and CDR2 FQNEAQ come from the germline V gene (reference sequence). The CDR3 is made up of 16 amino acids. The ends lost 5 bases at V and 10 bases at J; junction bases unmatched: 13. The CDR3 coding sequence is TGTGCCAGCAGCCCCCTGAGTAGCGGGAGGGAACGAGAGCAGTTCTTC. Its translation is CASSPLSSGREREQFF.

The V gene is TRBV2, the J gene TRBJ2-3; D call uncertain. Germline V gives CDR1 SNHLY, CDR2 FYNNEI. V was clipped by 5 bases and J by 3 bases, with 9 bases between them. The CDR3 contains 13 residues. The CDR3 here is CASSLFGTDTQYF. CDR3 coding DNA: TGTGCCAGCAGTTTGTTCGGGACAGATACGCAGTATTTT.

CDR3 coding DNA: TGCGCCAGCGGAGGACTAGCGGAACCGTATTTT. Its protein is CASGGLAEPYF. The V call is TRBV5-1, the J call TRBJ2-3, with TRBD2 matching over 10 bases. The CDR3 length is 11 residues. Looked up from germline, CDR1 is SGHRS and CDR2 is YFSETQ. Losses at the gene ends were 7 bases for V and 14 bases for J; bases not matched to a gene: 7. Drawing the rest from reference TRBV5-1 and TRBJ2-3, the complete variable domain is KAGVTQTPRYLIKTRGQQVTLSCSPISGHRSVSWYQQTPGQGLQFLFEYFSETQRNKGNFPGRFSGRQFSNSRSEMNVSTLELGDSALYLCASGGLAEPYFGPGTRLTVL.

This chain uses TRBV24-1 with TRBJ2-1; D assignment may be TRBD1 or TRBD2 (7 bases each). The germline CDR1 and CDR2 sequences are KGHDR and SFDVKD. The CDR3 has 14 residues. V was clipped by 9 bases and J by 3 bases, with 14 bases between them. CDR3 nucleotide sequence: TGTGCCACCGGGGGGGACAGTGTCTACAATGAGCAGTTCTTC. Protein sequence: CATGGDSVYNEQFF.

J is TRBJ2-4 and V is TRBV3-1; tentatively, D is TRBD1 (5 bases). Judging by the DNA end, TRBJ2-7 fits better; the J call may be wrong. The CDR3 sequence is 14 residues long. Germline values: CDR1 LGHDT, CDR2 YNNKEL (reference sequence). CDR3 in amino acids: CASSHGASSYEQYF. The CDR3 bases are TGTGCCAGCAGCCATGGGGCCAGCTCCTACGAGCAGTACTTC.

This clonotype has a handful of counts. The rearrangement links TRBV7-9 to TRBJ2-4; D not certain. The DNA end favors TRBJ2-7, so the J call may be wrong. Germline V CDR1 and CDR2: SEHNR, FQNEAQ (reference sequence). CDR3 length: 13 residues. The CDR3 sequence: CASSLDPFYEQYF. The CDR3 nucleotides are TGTGCCAGCAGCTTAGATCCTTTCTACGAGCAGTACTTC.

This clonotype was observed a few times. The chain has TRBV27 and TRBJ2-1; no reliable D call. The ends were cut back, 2 bases at V and 9 bases at J, with 11 bases in the middle. Per the germline V gene, CDR1 is MNHEY and CDR2 is SMNVEV (reference sequence). The CDR3 is 13 amino acids. Here the CDR3 reads CASSLGLAREQFF. CDR3 coding DNA: TGTGCCAGCAGTTTAGGGTTGGCACGTGAGCAGTTCTTC.

The table lists this clonotype with a few counts. V gene TRBV15 combines with J gene TRBJ1-2, with TRBD1 matching over 9 bases. Trimming at V came to 3 bases and at J to 8 bases, leaving 16 bases not matched to a gene. This CDR3 region has 17 residues. Germline CDR1 LNHNV, CDR2 YYDKDF (reference sequence). The CDR3 sequence: CATSSGGTGSVFRGYTF. Here the CDR3 DNA reads TGTGCCACCAGCAGTGGGGGGACAGGGAGCGTCTTTAGGGGCTACACCTTC.

The count of this clonotype is one. The chain joins TRBV11-2 to TRBJ2-7; TRBD2 aligns across 9 bases. Germline trimming cut 3 bases from V and 5 bases from J; bases unmatched to any gene: 8. Germline V gene data show CDR1 as SGHAT and CDR2 as FQNNGV. There are 15 residues in the CDR3. The CDR3 reads CASSLSPGTSNEQYF. The CDR3 bases are TGTGCCAGCAGCTTGAGCCCCGGGACTAGCAACGAGCAGTACTTC.

This chain connects TRBV7-9 to TRBJ2-7; D may be TRBD2 (6 bases). Germline CDR1 and CDR2: SEHNR and FQNEAQ (reference sequence). The CDR3 has 14 residues. Trimming shortened V by 3 bases and J by 0 bases, and 9 bases separated the two germline ends. The CDR3 loop reads CASSFSGYSYEQYF. The CDR3 coding sequence is TGTGCCAGCAGCTTTAGCGGTTACTCCTACGAGCAGTACTTC.

The V and J genes are TRBV20-1 and TRBJ2-5; 8 positions match TRBD1. This CDR3 comprises 14 residues. V lost 6 bases to trimming and J lost 4 bases; unmatched junction nucleotides: 10. Germline CDR1 is DFQATT and CDR2 is SNEGSKA (reference sequence). Here the CDR3 DNA reads TGCAGTGCATTAAGGACAGGGTCAAGAGAGACCCAGTACTTC. Its protein product is CSALRTGSRETQYF.

This sequence joins TRBV15 and TRBJ2-5, with TRBD2 matching over 7 bases. The junction had 12 bases not matched to a gene; V was cut back by 0 bases and J by 2 bases. This CDR3 spans 18 amino acids. Germline V gene sequence: CDR1 LNHNV, CDR2 YYDKDF (reference sequence). Here the CDR3 reads CATSRDPSSSGLQETQYF. The CDR3 DNA follows: TGTGCCACCAGCAGAGATCCCTCGTCTAGCGGCTTGCAAGAGACCCAGTACTTC.

This clonotype was picked up many times. This chain's CDR3 is CSARDPDPRDRANYGYTF. CDR3 bases: TGCAGTGCTAGAGACCCTGACCCAAGGGACAGGGCTAACTATGGCTACACCTTC. The V gene is TRBV20-1, the J gene TRBJ1-2, with TRBD1 identical over 9 bases. Looked up from germline, CDR1 is DFQATT and CDR2 is SNEGSKA (reference sequence). The ends lost 0 bases at V and 0 bases at J; junction bases unmatched: 11. CDR3 size: 18 residues.

The chain joins TRBV7-2 to TRBJ2-1; 11 bases are shared with TRBD2. The CDR3 sequence is 14 residues long. The germline CDR1 and CDR2 sequences are SGHTA and FQGNSA. V shed 9 bases, J shed 8 bases, and the junction held 9 bases outside the gene matches. The CDR3 coding sequence is TGTGCCAGATTTAAGACTAGCGGGACGGATGAGCAGTTCTTC. Protein product: CARFKTSGTDEQFF. Supplemented by reference TRBV7-2 and TRBJ2-1, the full variable domain reads GAGVSQSPSNKVTEKGKDVELRCDPISGHTALYWYRQSLGQGLEFLIYFQGNSAPDKSGLPSDRFSAERTGGSVSTLTIQRTQQEDSAVYLCARFKTSGTDEQFFGPGTRLTVL.

This clonotype was counted a few times. The rearrangement links TRBV3-1 to TRBJ1-1; no reliable D call. This CDR3 spans 12 amino acids. From germline, CDR1 is LGHDT and CDR2 YNNKEL (reference sequence). The V gene lost 4 bases and the J gene lost 7 bases, with 10 bases spanning the gap. The CDR3 region is CASSRVEDEAFF. The CDR3 DNA is TGTGCCAGCAGCCGAGTTGAAGATGAAGCTTTCTTT.

This clonotype has a handful of counts. The chain links TRBV11-3 to TRBJ2-6; D is perhaps TRBD2 (6 bases). The germline V and J ends were trimmed by 5 bases and 1 base, with 15 bases remaining between them. CDR3 size: 17 residues. Looked up from germline, CDR1 is SGHNT and CDR2 is YENEEA. CDR3 DNA: TGTGCCAGCAGCGGAACAAGGGGACTGTCTGGGGCCAACGTCCTGACTTTC. Its protein is CASSGTRGLSGANVLTF.

CDR3 DNA sequence: TGCGCCAGCAGCCAAAGCCCTAGCGGGACCTCCTACAATGAGCAGTTCTTC. It yields the protein CASSQSPSGTSYNEQFF. The chain joins TRBV4-1 to TRBJ2-1, with TRBD2 identical over 9 bases. The CDR3 is made up of 17 amino acids. The junction had 5 bases not matched to a gene; V was cut back by 2 bases and J by 0 bases. Looked up from germline, CDR1 is MGHRA and CDR2 is YSYEKL.